Following are 8 T cell receptor beta chains from one sample sequenced in a study of identical twins. Each CDR3 protein gets one entry after TCRdb re-called the 5' RACE reads with MiXCR. The repertoire holds about 720 distinct CDR3 sequences, with 50% to 75% as singletons. Sequenced material: CD4+ T cells sorted from blood. The receptors stem from a woman in her late teens or twenties in good health. This table probably holds off-target reads from a library built for another chain.

This clonotype came up a few times. The chain has TRBV12-3 or TRBV12-4 and TRBJ2-7; a possible D gene is TRBD1 (5 bases). Trimming left V 6 bases short and J 2 bases short, with 14 bases between. The CDR3 is 14 residues long. The chain's CDR3 is CASRDTVGAYEQYF. The CDR3 DNA follows: TGTGCCAGCAGAGATACAGTAGGGGCCTACGAGCAGTACTTC.

This clonotype occurred a few times. The chain uses TRBV29-1 and TRBJ1-1, with D maybe TRBD1 (5 bases). CDR3 size: 13 residues. Trimming pared 6 bases from V and 5 bases from J, leaving 16 bases between. The V gene's germline CDR1 is SQVTM and CDR2 ANQGSEA. Written as DNA, the CDR3 is TGCAGCGTGGAGACAGCCACGGGGACTGAAGCTTTCTTT. As protein: CSVETATGTEAFF.

This clonotype appeared a single time. This chain connects TRBV18 to TRBJ1-4; D call uncertain. V was pared by 4 bases and J by 6 bases, with 6 bases between. This CDR3 is 12 amino acids long. Looked up from germline, CDR1 is KGHSH and CDR2 is LQKENI. CDR3 bases: TGTGCCAGCTCACAAAGGGATGAAAAACTGTTTTTT. Translated: CASSQRDEKLFF.

This chain connects TRBV1 to TRBJ1-1; the table calls TRBD1, which could not be checked here. TRBV1 is noted as a pseudogene. The CDR3 loop spans 16 amino acids. Here the CDR3 reads CTSSHPCGGSQGNLIF. The CDR3 coding sequence is TGCACCAGCAGCCATCCCTGCGGAGGAAGCCAAGGAAATCTCATCTTT.

The genes are TRBV2 and TRBJ2-5; tentatively, D is TRBD1 or TRBD2 (5 bases each). The V end was cut by 4 bases, the J end by 3 bases, with 15 bases between. The germline V gene encodes CDR1 SNHLY and CDR2 FYNNEI. This CDR3 spans 15 amino acids. The CDR3 protein is CASSVGWQGEETQYF. In DNA form, the CDR3 reads TGTGCCAGCAGTGTGGGGTGGCAGGGAGAAGAGACCCAGTACTTC.

The V and J genes are TRBV29-1 and TRBJ2-7; TRBD1 aligns across 10 bases. CDR3 length equals 14 residues. With V trimmed by 5 bases and J by 6 bases, 10 bases remained unmatched. Germline CDR1 is SQVTM and CDR2 is ANQGSEA. The CDR3 nucleotides are TGCAGCGTTTATCCTGGACAGGGGGTGAGCGAGCAGTACTTC. It translates to CSVYPGQGVSEQYF.

The chain combines TRBV7-2 with TRBJ2-5; D possibly matches TRBD1 or TRBD2 (7 bases each). CDR1 and CDR2 from the germline V gene are SGHTA and FQGNSA. The CDR3 loop spans 15 amino acids. Trimming stripped 5 bases from V and 5 bases from J, with 18 bases between. CDR3 DNA sequence: TGTGCCAGCAGCCCCCAGGGGGGGAGTGAGGAGACCCAGTACTTC. It translates to CASSPQGGSEETQYF. The whole variable domain, filled in from reference TRBV7-2 and TRBJ2-5, reads GAGVSQSPSNKVTEKGKDVELRCDPISGHTALYWYRQSLGQGLEFLIYFQGNSAPDKSGLPSDRFSAERTGGSVSTLTIQRTQQEDSAVYLCASSPQGGSEETQYFGPGTRLLVL.

This clonotype has just a few counts. CDR3 in amino acids: CASSPRREAKNIQYF. CDR3 DNA sequence: TGTGCCAGCAGCCCGAGACGAGAAGCCAAAAACATTCAGTACTTC. The rearrangement joins TRBV11-3 to TRBJ2-4; D not certain. Germline assignment: CDR1 SGHNT and CDR2 YENEEA. The CDR3 sequence is 15 residues long. V was trimmed by 5 bases and J by 0 bases, leaving 11 bases between them.